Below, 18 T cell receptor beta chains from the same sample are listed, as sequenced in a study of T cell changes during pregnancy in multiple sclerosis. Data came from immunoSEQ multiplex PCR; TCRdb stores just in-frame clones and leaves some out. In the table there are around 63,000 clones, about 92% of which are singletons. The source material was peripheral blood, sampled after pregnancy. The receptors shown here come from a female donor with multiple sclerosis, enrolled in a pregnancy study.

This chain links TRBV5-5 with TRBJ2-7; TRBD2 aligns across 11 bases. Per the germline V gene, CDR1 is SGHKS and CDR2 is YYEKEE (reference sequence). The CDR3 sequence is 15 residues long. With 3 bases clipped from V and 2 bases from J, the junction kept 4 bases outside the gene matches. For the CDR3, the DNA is TGTGCCAGCAGCTCGGCTAGCGGGAGGACCTACGAGCAGTACTTC. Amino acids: CASSSASGRTYEQYF.

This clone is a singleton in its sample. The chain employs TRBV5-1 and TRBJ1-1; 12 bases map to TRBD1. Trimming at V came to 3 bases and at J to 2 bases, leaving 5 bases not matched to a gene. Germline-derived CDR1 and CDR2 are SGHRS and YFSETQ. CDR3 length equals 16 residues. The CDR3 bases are TGCGCCAGCAGCTGGAAGGGACAGGGGGCCAACACTGAAGCTTTCTTT. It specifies CASSWKGQGANTEAFF.

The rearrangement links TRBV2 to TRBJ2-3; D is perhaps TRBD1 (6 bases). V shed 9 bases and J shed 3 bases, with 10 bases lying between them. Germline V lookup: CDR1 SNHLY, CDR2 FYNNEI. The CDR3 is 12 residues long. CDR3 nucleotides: TGTGCCAGTCAAAGGGGGACAGATACGCAGTATTTT. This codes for CASQRGTDTQYF.

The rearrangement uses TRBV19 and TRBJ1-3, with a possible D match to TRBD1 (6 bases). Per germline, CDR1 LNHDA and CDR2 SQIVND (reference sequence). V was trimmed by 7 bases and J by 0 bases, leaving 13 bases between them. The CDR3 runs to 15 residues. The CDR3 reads CASTRDRSSGNTIYF. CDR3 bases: TGTGCCAGTACCCGAGACAGGTCCTCTGGAAACACCATATATTTT.

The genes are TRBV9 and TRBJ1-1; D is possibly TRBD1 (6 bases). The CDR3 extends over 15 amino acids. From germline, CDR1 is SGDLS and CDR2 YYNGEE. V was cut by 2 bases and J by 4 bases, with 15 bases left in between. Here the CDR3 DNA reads TGTGCCAGCAGCGTGGGGCAGGGGTTGAGCACTGAAGCTTTCTTT. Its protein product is CASSVGQGLSTEAFF.

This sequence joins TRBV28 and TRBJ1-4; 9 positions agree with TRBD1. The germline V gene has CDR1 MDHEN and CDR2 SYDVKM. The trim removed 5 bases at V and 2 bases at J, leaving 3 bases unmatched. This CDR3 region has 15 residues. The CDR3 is CASSNRGPTNEKLFF. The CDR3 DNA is TGTGCCAGCAGTAACAGGGGGCCTACTAATGAAAAACTGTTTTTT.

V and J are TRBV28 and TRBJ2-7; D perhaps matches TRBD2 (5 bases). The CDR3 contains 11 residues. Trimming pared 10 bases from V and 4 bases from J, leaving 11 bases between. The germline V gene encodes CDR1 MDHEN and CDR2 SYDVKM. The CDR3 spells CAIRREYEQYF. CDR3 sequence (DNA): TGTGCCATACGACGGGAATACGAGCAGTACTTC.

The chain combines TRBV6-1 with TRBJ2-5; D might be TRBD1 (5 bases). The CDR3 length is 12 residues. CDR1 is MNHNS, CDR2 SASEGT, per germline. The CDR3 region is CAGAADQETQYF. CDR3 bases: TGTGCAGGGGCGGCAGACCAAGAGACCCAGTACTTC.

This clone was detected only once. The CDR3 sequence: CSVEDRITNYGYTF. The CDR3 coding sequence is TGCAGCGTTGAAGACAGGATCACTAACTATGGCTACACCTTC. V gene TRBV29-1 combines with J gene TRBJ1-2; D is uncertain. The V gene's germline CDR1 is SQVTM and CDR2 ANQGSEA. CDR3 size: 14 residues. V lost 0 bases, J lost 0 bases, and 8 bases lay in between.

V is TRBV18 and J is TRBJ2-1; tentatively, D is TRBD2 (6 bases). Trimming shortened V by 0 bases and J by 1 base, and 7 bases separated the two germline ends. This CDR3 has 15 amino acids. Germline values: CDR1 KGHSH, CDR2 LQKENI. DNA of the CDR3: TGTGCCAGCTCACCACCTAGCGGATCCTACAATGAGCAGTTCTTC. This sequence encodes CASSPPSGSYNEQFF.

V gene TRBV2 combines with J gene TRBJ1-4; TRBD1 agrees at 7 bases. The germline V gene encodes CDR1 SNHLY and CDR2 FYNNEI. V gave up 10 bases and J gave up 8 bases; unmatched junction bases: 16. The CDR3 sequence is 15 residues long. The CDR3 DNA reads TGTGCCACCTCAATCCAGGGACAGCCTGGGGAAAAACTGTTTTTT. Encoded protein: CATSIQGQPGEKLFF.

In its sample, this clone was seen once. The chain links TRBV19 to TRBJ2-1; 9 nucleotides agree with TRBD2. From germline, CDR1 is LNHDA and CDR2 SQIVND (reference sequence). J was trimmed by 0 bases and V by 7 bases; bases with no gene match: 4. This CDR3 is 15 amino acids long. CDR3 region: CASTVSGSSYNEQFF. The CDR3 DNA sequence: TGTGCCAGTACCGTTAGCGGGAGCTCCTACAATGAGCAGTTCTTC. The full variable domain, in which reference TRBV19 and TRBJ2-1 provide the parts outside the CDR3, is DGGITQSPKYLFRKEGQNVTLSCEQNLNHDAMYWYRQDPGQGLRLIYYSQIVNDFQKGDIAEGYSVSREKKESFPLTVTSAQKNPTAFYLCASTVSGSSYNEQFFGPGTRLTVL.

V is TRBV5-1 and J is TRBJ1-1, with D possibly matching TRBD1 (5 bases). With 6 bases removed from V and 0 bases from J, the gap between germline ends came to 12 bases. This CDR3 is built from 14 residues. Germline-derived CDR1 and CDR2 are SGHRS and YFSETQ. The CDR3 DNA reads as TGCGCCAGCAAATCAGGACAACTGAACACTGAAGCTTTCTTT. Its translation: CASKSGQLNTEAFF.

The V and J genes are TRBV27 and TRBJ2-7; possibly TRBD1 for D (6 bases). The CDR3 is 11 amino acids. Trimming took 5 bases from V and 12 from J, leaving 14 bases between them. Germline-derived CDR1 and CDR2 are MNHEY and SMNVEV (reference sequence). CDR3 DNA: TGTGCCAGCAGTGACAGGAGAAGGGCGTACTTC. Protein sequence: CASSDRRRAYF.

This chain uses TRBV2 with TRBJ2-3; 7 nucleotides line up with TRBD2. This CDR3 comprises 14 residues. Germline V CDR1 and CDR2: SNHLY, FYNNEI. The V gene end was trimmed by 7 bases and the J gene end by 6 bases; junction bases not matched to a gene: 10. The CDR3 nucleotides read TGTGCCAGCAAGGTGGGAGGGCCGTCTGATACGCAGTATTTT. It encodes CASKVGGPSDTQYF.

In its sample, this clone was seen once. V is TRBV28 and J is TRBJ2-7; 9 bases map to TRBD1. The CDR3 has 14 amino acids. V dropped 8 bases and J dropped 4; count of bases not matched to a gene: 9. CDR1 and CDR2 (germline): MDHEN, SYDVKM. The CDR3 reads CASERDRDSYEQYF. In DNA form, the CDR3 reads TGTGCCAGCGAACGGGACAGGGATTCGTACGAGCAGTACTTC.

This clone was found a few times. This chain's CDR3 is CASSQEGTSGHNEQFF. Written as DNA, the CDR3 is TGTGCCAGCAGCCAAGAGGGGACTAGCGGGCACAATGAGCAGTTCTTC. This chain joins TRBV4-2 and TRBJ2-1; TRBD2 aligns across 12 bases. J lost 5 bases, V lost 0 bases, and 2 bases had no gene match. Germline CDR1 is LGHNA and CDR2 is YNFKEQ. This CDR3 has 16 residues.

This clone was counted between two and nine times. The CDR3 reads CAWGVGTEAFF. CDR3 DNA: TGTGCCTGGGGAGTAGGCACTGAAGCTTTCTTT. The genes are TRBV30 and TRBJ1-1; no firm D call. This CDR3 has 11 amino acids. V lost 5 bases and J lost 4, with 8 bases in between. The germline V gene has CDR1 GTSNPN and CDR2 SVGIG (reference sequence).